The 29 T cell receptor beta chains in this list originate from one sample, sequenced in a study of Tregs in tolerant kidney transplant recipients. The data were produced by immunoSEQ multiplex PCR, yet TCRdb's version contains in-frame clones alone and is incomplete. The data contain 65,000 to 85,000 clones, more than 85% of them seen just once; the ten biggest clones take up roughly 1.4%. Recipients received nonmyeloablative bone marrow transplants from related graft donors, with transient mixed chimerism. This specimen was CD4+ T cells from blood (PBMCs), taken 24 months after the transplant. The receptors stem from a human patient who received a combined kidney and bone marrow transplant. The T cells may come from the graft donor.

This clone was recorded only once. This rearrangement joins TRBV2 to TRBJ1-5; 9 nucleotides align to TRBD1. Germline CDR1 is SNHLY and CDR2 is FYNNEI. The CDR3 has 15 residues. Trimming took 8 bases from V and 11 from J; bases not matched to a gene: 16. CDR3: CASGPDRGRRETQHF. The CDR3 coding sequence is TGTGCCAGCGGCCCGGACAGGGGCCGCAGGGAGACCCAGCATTTT.

The chain joins TRBV9 to TRBJ2-1; perhaps TRBD2 as D (5 bases). The CDR3 contains 14 residues. Trimming left V 6 bases short and J 7 bases short, with 17 bases between. Germline CDR1 reads SGDLS; CDR2 reads YYNGEE. CDR3 protein: CASTQAASLNEQFF. CDR3 nucleotides: TGTGCCAGCACCCAAGCGGCTAGCTTGAATGAGCAGTTCTTC.

The chain couples TRBV5-8 to TRBJ2-2; no clear D. Germline CDR1 is SGHTS and CDR2 is YDEGEE. This CDR3 region has 15 residues. Deletions cut 0 bases from V and 3 bases from J, with 9 bases between. CDR3 sequence (DNA): TGTGCCAGCAGCTTGGGTGATCGGTACACCGGGGAGCTGTTTTTT. Protein sequence: CASSLGDRYTGELFF.

This chain uses TRBV10-3 with TRBJ2-7; TRBD2 is a possible D gene (6 bases). Germline CDR1 ENHRY, CDR2 SYGVKD. The CDR3 has 13 amino acids. The V end lost 5 bases, the J end lost 7 bases, and 15 bases lay between the germline ends. CDR3 DNA sequence: TGTGCCATCAGTCACCTAGGGCGGGAAGAGCAGTACTTC. Its translation is CAISHLGREEQYF.

This chain links TRBV5-6 with TRBJ1-4; D perhaps matches TRBD1 (6 bases). Trimming stripped 5 bases from V and 5 bases from J, with 13 bases between. The germline gives CDR1 SGHDT, CDR2 YYEEEE. This CDR3 comprises 14 residues. The CDR3 is CASRDTGSNEKLFF. The CDR3 DNA reads as TGTGCCAGCAGGGACACAGGGTCCAATGAAAAACTGTTTTTT.

The chain combines TRBV27 with TRBJ1-6; D is uncertain. Germline values: CDR1 MNHEY, CDR2 SMNVEV (reference sequence). With 0 bases removed from V and 8 bases from J, the gap between germline ends came to 5 bases. The CDR3 runs to 13 residues. CDR3 sequence: CASSLSTYSPLHF. The CDR3 DNA follows: TGTGCCAGCAGTTTATCGACTTATTCACCCCTCCACTTT.

V usage is TRBV19 and J usage is TRBJ2-1; D gene uncertain. The V end was cut by 8 bases, the J end by 7 bases, with 12 bases between. The CDR3 runs 12 residues. The V gene's germline CDR1 is LNHDA and CDR2 SQIVND (reference sequence). In DNA, the CDR3 is TGTGCCAGTTCTCTACTTCGTAATGAGCAGTTCTTC. Its protein is CASSLLRNEQFF.

The genes are TRBV2 and TRBJ2-5; 7 bases fit TRBD2. The V gene end was trimmed by 1 base and the J gene end by 5 bases; junction bases not matched to a gene: 4. In germline, CDR1 is SNHLY, CDR2 FYNNEI. The CDR3 spans 14 residues. CDR3 nucleotides: TGTGCCAGCAGTGAAGTAGCGGGTGCGGAGACCCAGTACTTC. It translates to CASSEVAGAETQYF. Together with reference TRBV2 and TRBJ2-5, the CDR3 gives the full variable domain: EPEVTQTPSHQVTQMGQEVILRCVPISNHLYFYWYRQILGQKVEFLVSFYNNEISEKSEIFDDQFSVERPDGSNFTLKIRSTKLEDSAMYFCASSEVAGAETQYFGPGTRLLVL.

This clone was found a few times. The J gene is TRBJ2-4, the V gene TRBV6-5, with TRBD1 matching 8 bases. The germline V gene encodes CDR1 MNHEY and CDR2 SVGAGI. This CDR3 is built from 15 residues. With 6 bases clipped from V and 2 bases from J, the junction kept 6 bases outside the gene matches. Here the CDR3 reads CASSSRGRTKNIQYF. Here the CDR3 DNA reads TGTGCCAGCAGCAGCAGGGGGCGAACCAAAAACATTCAGTACTTC.

The gene calls are TRBV5-4 and TRBJ1-2; D call uncertain. Per germline, CDR1 SGHNT and CDR2 YYREEE (reference sequence). V lost 5 bases, J lost 2 bases, and 16 bases lay in between. This CDR3 spans 15 amino acids. CDR3 amino acids: CASSIDGRINYGYTF. CDR3 bases: TGTGCCAGCAGTATCGATGGGAGAATAAACTATGGCTACACCTTC. Variable domain in full (rest from reference TRBV5-4 and TRBJ1-2): ETGVTQSPTHLIKTRGQQVTLRCSSQSGHNTVSWYQQALGQGPQFIFQYYREEENGRGNFPPRFSGLQFPNYSSELNVNALELDDSALYLCASSIDGRINYGYTFGSGTRLTVV.

The chain is built from TRBV7-2 and TRBJ2-2; D not resolved. The CDR3 spans 18 residues. The V end was cut by 5 bases, the J end by 0 bases, with 19 bases between. Germline CDR1 is SGHTA and CDR2 is FQGNSA. The CDR3 region is CASSPSKLMGANTGELFF. CDR3 bases: TGTGCCAGCAGCCCATCAAAACTTATGGGCGCGAACACCGGGGAGCTGTTTTTT.

This rearrangement joins TRBV2 to TRBJ2-1, with TRBD1 matching over 7 bases. This CDR3 region has 15 residues. Germline V gives CDR1 SNHLY, CDR2 FYNNEI. Losses at the gene ends were 5 bases for V and 1 base for J; bases not matched to a gene: 5. The CDR3 DNA sequence: TGTGCCAGCAGTCCTAAGACAGGGTCCTACAATGAGCAGTTCTTC. Protein: CASSPKTGSYNEQFF.

This chain joins TRBV30 and TRBJ2-2; 8 bases fit TRBD2. The CDR3 is 14 amino acids. CDR1 GTSNPN and CDR2 SVGIG come from the germline V gene (reference sequence). The J segment lost 5 bases and the V segment lost 8 bases, leaving 10 bases of the junction unmatched. The CDR3 sequence: CAGPVIAGTGELFF. CDR3 nucleotides: TGTGCCGGACCAGTGATAGCGGGGACCGGGGAGCTGTTTTTT. Full variable domain (missing parts from reference TRBV30 and TRBJ2-2): SQTIHQWPATLVQPVGSPLSLECTVEGTSNPNLYWYRQAAGRGLQLLFYSVGIGQISSEVPQNLSASRPQDRQFILSSKKLLLSDSGFYLCAGPVIAGTGELFFGEGSRLTVL.

V is TRBV11-2 and J is TRBJ2-7; 9 nucleotides align to TRBD2. CDR1 and CDR2 from the germline V gene are SGHAT and FQNNGV. The CDR3 contains 13 residues. V lost 2 bases and J lost 6; bases outside the gene matches: 2. The CDR3 coding sequence is TGTGCCAGCAGCTTATCAGCGGGGGGCGAGCAGTACTTC. Amino acids: CASSLSAGGEQYF.

In regard to this clone: One end of the junction does not line up with germline, which may come from a read error. Distinct nucleotide sequences in the sample also encode this CDR3. The chain carries TRBV11-2 and TRBJ1-6, with D maybe TRBD1 (6 bases). Germline values: CDR1 SGHAT, CDR2 FQNNGV. The CDR3 runs 17 residues. CDR3 DNA: TGTGCCAGCAGCTTAGATAGGACAGTCTCCTATAATTCCCCCCTCCACTTT. This gives the protein CASSLDRTVSYNSPLHF.

The chain recombines TRBV27 with TRBJ2-7; possibly TRBD2 for D (5 bases). The CDR3 is made up of 13 amino acids. Trimming shortened V by 4 bases and J by 9 bases, and 16 bases separated the two germline ends. The germline V gene encodes CDR1 MNHEY and CDR2 SMNVEV (reference sequence). The CDR3 sequence is CASSSRGRRRQYF. CDR3 nucleotide sequence: TGTGCCAGCAGTTCGAGAGGACGGAGGCGGCAGTACTTC.

The rearrangement links TRBV28 to TRBJ1-5, with TRBD1 as a possible D gene (5 bases). The V end was cut by 2 bases, the J end by 1 base, with 9 bases between. The length of the CDR3 is 15 residues. Germline V lookup: CDR1 MDHEN, CDR2 SYDVKM. In nucleotides, the CDR3 is TGTGCCAGCAGTTTAATACAGGCAAGCAATCAGCCCCAGCATTTT. Its translation: CASSLIQASNQPQHF. The entire variable domain, with the rest obtained from reference TRBV28 and TRBJ1-5, is as follows: DVKVTQSSRYLVKRTGEKVFLECVQDMDHENMFWYRQDPGLGLRLIYFSYDVKMKEKGDIPEGYSVSREKKERFSLILESASTNQTSMYLCASSLIQASNQPQHFGDGTRLSIL.

V and J are TRBV4-1 and TRBJ2-3; 11 bases line up with TRBD2. Germline CDR1 reads MGHRA; CDR2 reads YSYEKL. V lost 5 bases and J lost 1; bases outside the gene matches: 20. The CDR3 contains 21 residues. CDR3 nucleotide sequence: TGCGCCAGCAGCTTCAAGCCTTCGACTAGCGGGAAAGAGCCCGGCACAGATACGCAGTATTTT. It encodes CASSFKPSTSGKEPGTDTQYF.

About this clone: At one boundary the junction diverges from the germline segment, which might be a read error. The sample has other DNA sequences that encode this CDR3 too. The rearrangement joins TRBV18 to TRBJ2-3, with 13 bases aligning to TRBD2. Germline CDR1 KGHSH, CDR2 LQKENI. This CDR3 is 17 amino acids long. CDR3 amino acids: CASSPRTSGSSTDTQYF. CDR3 coding DNA: TGTGCCAGCTCTCCACGGACTAGCGGGAGTTCTACAGATACGCAGTATTTT.

This clone was counted between two and nine times. This chain joins TRBV19 and TRBJ2-1; tentatively, D is TRBD2 (6 bases). The V and J ends lost 4 bases and 6 bases respectively, with 10 bases between them. CDR3 size: 13 residues. The germline V gene encodes CDR1 LNHDA and CDR2 SQIVND (reference sequence). The CDR3 spells CASSSGEVNEQFF. The CDR3 coding sequence is TGTGCCAGTAGTAGCGGGGAGGTCAATGAGCAGTTCTTC.

The chain is built from TRBV5-1 and TRBJ1-6; 11 bases map to TRBD1. Germline V gives CDR1 SGHRS, CDR2 YFSETQ. This CDR3 has 16 amino acids. V lost 3 bases to trimming and J lost 6 bases; unmatched junction nucleotides: 5. The CDR3 DNA is TGCGCCAGCAGCTGGACAGGGGGCTCCAGTAATTCACCCCTCCACTTT. It translates to CASSWTGGSSNSPLHF.

The J gene is TRBJ2-7, the V gene TRBV7-3, with 8 nucleotides matching TRBD1. The CDR3 has 13 residues. Germline V gene lookup returns CDR1 SGHTA and CDR2 FQGTGA. V lost 3 bases, J lost 9 bases, and 7 bases stayed unmatched. The CDR3 nucleotides are TGTGCCAGCAGCTTCGACAGGGGAGCCTCGCAGTACTTC. Protein product: CASSFDRGASQYF.

V gene TRBV4-3 combines with J gene TRBJ2-1; 7 nucleotides line up with TRBD1. Trimming at V came to 3 bases and at J to 6 bases, leaving 14 bases not matched to a gene. The germline V gene encodes CDR1 LGHNA and CDR2 YSLEER. The CDR3 sequence is 17 residues long. CDR3 DNA: TGCGCCAGCAGCCACTCCCACTCCGGGACAGATAGCAATGAGCAGTTCTTC. Its translation: CASSHSHSGTDSNEQFF.

The chain is built from TRBV7-6 and TRBJ2-7; TRBD2 aligns across 11 bases. V shed 4 bases, J shed 3 bases, and the junction held 5 bases outside the gene matches. This CDR3 has 15 amino acids. Germline V gives CDR1 SGHVS, CDR2 FNYEAQ. CDR3 nucleotide sequence: TGTGCCAGCAGCTCGATAGCGGGAGGGAACTACGAGCAGTACTTC. Residues: CASSSIAGGNYEQYF.

CDR3 sequence (DNA): TGTGCCAGCAGGTCCCTTAGCGGCACAGATACGCAGTATTTT. Protein product: CASRSLSGTDTQYF. This sequence joins TRBV9 and TRBJ2-3; TRBD2 might be the D (5 bases). Germline assignment: CDR1 SGDLS and CDR2 YYNGEE. The CDR3 is 14 amino acids. With 5 bases removed from V and 1 base from J, the gap between germline ends came to 11 bases. The entire variable domain, with the rest obtained from reference TRBV9 and TRBJ2-3, is as follows: DSGVTQTPKHLITATGQRVTLRCSPRSGDLSVYWYQQSLDQGLQFLIQYYNGEERAKGNILERFSAQQFPDLHSELNLSSLELGDSALYFCASRSLSGTDTQYFGPGTRLTVL.

In this sample, this clone turned up once. J is TRBJ2-1 and V is TRBV6-5, with 10 nucleotides matching TRBD2. The junction had 8 bases not matched to a gene; V was cut back by 7 bases and J by 5 bases. Per the germline V gene, CDR1 is MNHEY and CDR2 is SVGAGI. The CDR3 has 15 residues. The CDR3: CASNKAGGRHNEQFF. The CDR3 nucleotides read TGTGCCAGCAATAAAGCGGGGGGGCGTCACAATGAGCAGTTCTTC.

The chain combines TRBV20-1 with TRBJ2-5; the D is unclear. The length of the CDR3 is 11 residues. The germline gives CDR1 DFQATT, CDR2 SNEGSKA (reference sequence). The V gene lost 6 bases and the J gene lost 5 bases, with 10 bases spanning the gap. CDR3 coding DNA: TGCAGTGCCCGAGCTTGGGAGACCCAGTACTTC. It translates to CSARAWETQYF.

The chain combines TRBV30 with TRBJ1-4, with 7 bases fitting TRBD1. Looked up from germline, CDR1 is GTSNPN and CDR2 is SVGIG (reference sequence). There are 13 residues in the CDR3. Trimming took 5 bases from V and 4 from J; bases not matched to a gene: 4. The DNA of the CDR3 is TGTGCCTGGGGAGGGACAGTTAATGAAAAACTGTTTTTT. Residues: CAWGGTVNEKLFF.

The CDR3 is CASSLVSQNNQPQHF. The CDR3 DNA is TGTGCCAGCAGCTTAGTTTCCCAGAACAATCAGCCCCAGCATTTT. The V gene is TRBV7-2, the J gene TRBJ1-5; D is unresolved. Trimming left V 1 base short and J 3 bases short, with 10 bases between. The CDR3 runs to 15 residues. The germline CDR1 and CDR2 sequences are SGHTA and FQGNSA.